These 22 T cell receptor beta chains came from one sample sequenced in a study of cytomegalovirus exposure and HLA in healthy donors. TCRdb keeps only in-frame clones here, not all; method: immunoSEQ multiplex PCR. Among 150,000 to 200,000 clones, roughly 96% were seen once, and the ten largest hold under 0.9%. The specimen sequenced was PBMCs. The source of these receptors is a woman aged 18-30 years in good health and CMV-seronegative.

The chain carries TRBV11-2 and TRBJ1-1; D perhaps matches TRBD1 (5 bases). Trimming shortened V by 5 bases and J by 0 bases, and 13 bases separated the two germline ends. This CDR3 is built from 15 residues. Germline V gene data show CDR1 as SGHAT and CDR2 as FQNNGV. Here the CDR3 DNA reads TGTGCCAGCAGCGGGACGGGAGGGGTGAACACTGAAGCTTTCTTT. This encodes CASSGTGGVNTEAFF.

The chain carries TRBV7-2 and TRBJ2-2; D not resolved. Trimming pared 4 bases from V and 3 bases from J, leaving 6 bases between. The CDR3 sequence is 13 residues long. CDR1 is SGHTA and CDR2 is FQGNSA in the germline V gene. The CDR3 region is CASSSVDTGELFF. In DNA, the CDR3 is TGTGCCAGCAGCTCAGTTGACACCGGGGAGCTGTTTTTT.

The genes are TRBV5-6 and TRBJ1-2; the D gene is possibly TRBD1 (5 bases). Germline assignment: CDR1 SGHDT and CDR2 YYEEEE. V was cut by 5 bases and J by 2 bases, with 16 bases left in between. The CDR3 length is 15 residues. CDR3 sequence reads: CASRTRAGHNYGYTF. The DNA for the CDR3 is TGTGCCAGCAGAACTCGAGCGGGGCACAACTATGGCTACACCTTC.

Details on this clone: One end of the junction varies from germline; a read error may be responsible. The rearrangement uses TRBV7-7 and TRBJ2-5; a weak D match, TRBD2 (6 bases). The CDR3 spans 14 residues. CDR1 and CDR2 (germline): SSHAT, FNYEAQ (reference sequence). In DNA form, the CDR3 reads TGTGCTAGCAGCTTATCGGGGACTCGAGAGACCCAGTACTTC. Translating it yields CASSLSGTRETQYF. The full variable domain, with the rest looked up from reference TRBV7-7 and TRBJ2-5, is GAGVSQSPRYKVTKRGQDVTLRCDPISSHATLYWYQQALGQGPEFLTYFNYEAQPDKSGLPSDRFSAERPEGSISTLTIQRTEQRDSAMYRCASSLSGTRETQYFGPGTRLLVL.

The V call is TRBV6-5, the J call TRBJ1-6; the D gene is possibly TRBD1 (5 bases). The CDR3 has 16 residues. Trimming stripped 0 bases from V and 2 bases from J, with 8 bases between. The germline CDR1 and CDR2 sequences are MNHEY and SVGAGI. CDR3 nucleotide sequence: TGTGCCAGCAGTTACTCGAAGGACACCTATAATTCACCCCTCCACTTT. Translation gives CASSYSKDTYNSPLHF.

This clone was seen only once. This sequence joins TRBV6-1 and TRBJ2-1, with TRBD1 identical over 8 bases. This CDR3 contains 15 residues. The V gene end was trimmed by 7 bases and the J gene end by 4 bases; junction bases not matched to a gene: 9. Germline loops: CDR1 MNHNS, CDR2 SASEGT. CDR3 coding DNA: TGTGCCAGCAATCAACAGGGGGTCGCTTACAATGAGCAGTTCTTC. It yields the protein CASNQQGVAYNEQFF.

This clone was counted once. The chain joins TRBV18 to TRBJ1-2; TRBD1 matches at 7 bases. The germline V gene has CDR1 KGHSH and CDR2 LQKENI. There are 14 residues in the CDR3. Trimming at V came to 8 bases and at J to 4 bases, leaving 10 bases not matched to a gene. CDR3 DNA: TGTGCCAGCCGTCCCGGGACAGAGCCCTATGGCTACACCTTC. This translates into CASRPGTEPYGYTF.

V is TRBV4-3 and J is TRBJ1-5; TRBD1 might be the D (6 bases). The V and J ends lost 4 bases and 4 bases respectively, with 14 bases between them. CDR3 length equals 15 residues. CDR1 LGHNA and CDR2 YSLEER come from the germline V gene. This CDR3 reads CASSPSGTQNQPQHF. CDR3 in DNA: TGCGCCAGCAGCCCCTCCGGGACACAAAATCAGCCCCAGCATTTT.

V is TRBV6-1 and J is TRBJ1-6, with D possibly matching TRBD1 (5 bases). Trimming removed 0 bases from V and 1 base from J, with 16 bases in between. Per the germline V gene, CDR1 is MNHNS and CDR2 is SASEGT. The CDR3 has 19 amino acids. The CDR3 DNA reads TGTGCCAGCAGTGAAGCGCCAAGGGCAGGGCTTTCCTATAATTCACCCCTCCACTTT. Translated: CASSEAPRAGLSYNSPLHF.

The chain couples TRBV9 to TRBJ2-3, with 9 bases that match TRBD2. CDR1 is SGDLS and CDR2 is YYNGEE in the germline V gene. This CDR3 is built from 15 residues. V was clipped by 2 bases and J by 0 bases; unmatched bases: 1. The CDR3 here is CASSVGLASTDTQYF. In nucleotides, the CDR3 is TGTGCCAGCAGCGTGGGACTAGCTAGCACAGATACGCAGTATTTT.

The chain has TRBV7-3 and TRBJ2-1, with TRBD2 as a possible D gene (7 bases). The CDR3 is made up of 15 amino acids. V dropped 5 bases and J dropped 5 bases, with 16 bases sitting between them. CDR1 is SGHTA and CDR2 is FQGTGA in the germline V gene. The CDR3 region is CASSLGGASNNEQFF. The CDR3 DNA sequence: TGTGCCAGCAGCCTAGGGGGGGCGTCCAACAATGAGCAGTTCTTC. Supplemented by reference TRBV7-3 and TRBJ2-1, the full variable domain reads GAGVSQTPSNKVTEKGKYVELRCDPISGHTALYWYRQSLGQGPEFLIYFQGTGAADDSGLPNDRFFAVRPEGSVSTLKIQRTERGDSAVYLCASSLGGASNNEQFFGPGTRLTVL.

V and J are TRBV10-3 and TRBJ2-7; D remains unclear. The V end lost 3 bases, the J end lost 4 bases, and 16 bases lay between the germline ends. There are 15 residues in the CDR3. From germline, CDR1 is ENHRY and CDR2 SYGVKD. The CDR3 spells CAISDATSIGYEQYF. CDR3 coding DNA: TGTGCCATCAGTGACGCGACTTCCATTGGTTACGAGCAGTACTTC.

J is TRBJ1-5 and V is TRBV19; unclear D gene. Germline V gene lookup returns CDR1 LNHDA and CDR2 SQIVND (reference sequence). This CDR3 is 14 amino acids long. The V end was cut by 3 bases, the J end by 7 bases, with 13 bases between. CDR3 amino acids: CASSIMGMSQPQHF. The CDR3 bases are TGTGCCAGTAGTATTATGGGCATGTCCCAGCCCCAGCATTTT.

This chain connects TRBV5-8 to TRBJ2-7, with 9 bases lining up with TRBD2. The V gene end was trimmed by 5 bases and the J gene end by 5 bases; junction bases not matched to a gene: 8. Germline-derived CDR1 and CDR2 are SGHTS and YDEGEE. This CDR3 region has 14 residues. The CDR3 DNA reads TGTGCCAGCAGTCGTGGGACTAGCAGCAACGAGCAGTACTTC. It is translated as CASSRGTSSNEQYF.

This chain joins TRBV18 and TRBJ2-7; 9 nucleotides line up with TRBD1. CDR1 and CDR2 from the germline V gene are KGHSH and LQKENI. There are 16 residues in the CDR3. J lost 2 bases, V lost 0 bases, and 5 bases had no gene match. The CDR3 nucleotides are TGTGCCAGCTCACCACCGGGACAGGGCAAGACCTACGAGCAGTACTTC. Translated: CASSPPGQGKTYEQYF.

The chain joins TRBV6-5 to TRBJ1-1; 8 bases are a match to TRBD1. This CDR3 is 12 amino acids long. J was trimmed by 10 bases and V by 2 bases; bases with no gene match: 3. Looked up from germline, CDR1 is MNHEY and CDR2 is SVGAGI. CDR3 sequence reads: CASSYGQGSAFF. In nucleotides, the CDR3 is TGTGCCAGCAGTTACGGACAGGGATCAGCTTTCTTT.

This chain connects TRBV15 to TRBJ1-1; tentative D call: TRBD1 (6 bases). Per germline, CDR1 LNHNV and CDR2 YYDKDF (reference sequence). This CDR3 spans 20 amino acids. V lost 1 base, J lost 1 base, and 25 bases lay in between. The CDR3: CATSRALELGAFYGNTEAFF. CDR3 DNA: TGTGCCACCAGCAGAGCCCTCGAACTGGGGGCATTCTATGGGAACACTGAAGCTTTCTTT.

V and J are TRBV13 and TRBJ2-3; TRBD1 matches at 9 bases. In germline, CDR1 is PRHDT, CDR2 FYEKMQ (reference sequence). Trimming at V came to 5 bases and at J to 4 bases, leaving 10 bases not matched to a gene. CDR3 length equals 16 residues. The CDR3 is CASSEAGTGFSDTQYF. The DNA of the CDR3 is TGTGCCAGCAGCGAGGCCGGGACAGGGTTTTCAGATACGCAGTATTTT. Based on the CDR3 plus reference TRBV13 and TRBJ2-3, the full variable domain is AAGVIQSPRHLIKEKRETATLKCYPIPRHDTVYWYQQGPGQDPQFLISFYEKMQSDKGSIPDRFSAQQFSDYHSELNMSSLELGDSALYFCASSEAGTGFSDTQYFGPGTRLTVL.

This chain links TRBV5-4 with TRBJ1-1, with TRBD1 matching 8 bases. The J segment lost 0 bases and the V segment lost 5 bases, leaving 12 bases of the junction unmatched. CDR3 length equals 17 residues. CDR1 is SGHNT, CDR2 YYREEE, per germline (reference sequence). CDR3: CASRRGQGAHMNTEAFF. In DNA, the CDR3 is TGTGCCAGCAGAAGAGGACAGGGCGCACACATGAACACTGAAGCTTTCTTT.

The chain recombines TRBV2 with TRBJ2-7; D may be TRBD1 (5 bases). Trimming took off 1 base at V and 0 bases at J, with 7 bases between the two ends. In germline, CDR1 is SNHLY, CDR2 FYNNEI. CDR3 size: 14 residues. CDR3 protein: CASSEGRGSYEQYF. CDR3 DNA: TGTGCCAGCAGTGAAGGAAGGGGCTCCTACGAGCAGTACTTC.

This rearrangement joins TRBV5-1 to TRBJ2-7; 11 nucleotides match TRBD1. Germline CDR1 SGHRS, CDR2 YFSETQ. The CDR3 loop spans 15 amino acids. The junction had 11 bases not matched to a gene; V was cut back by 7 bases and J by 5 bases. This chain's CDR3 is CASESGQGAIHEQYF. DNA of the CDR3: TGCGCCAGCGAATCCGGACAGGGGGCCATCCACGAGCAGTACTTC.

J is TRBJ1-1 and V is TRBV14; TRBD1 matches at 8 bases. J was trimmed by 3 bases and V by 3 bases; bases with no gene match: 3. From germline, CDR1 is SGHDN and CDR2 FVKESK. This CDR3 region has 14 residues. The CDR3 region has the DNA TGTGCCAGCAGCCAGCGACAGGGGTACACTGAAGCTTTCTTT. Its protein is CASSQRQGYTEAFF.